The text below deals with one T cell receptor (beta chain). The sample belongs to a study of blood T cell repertoires in COVID-19. Overall study: The analysed material was cDNA or gDNA that came from T cells, B-cell-depleted T cells, or PBMCs.

Libraries were prepared by immunoSEQ multiplex PCR; TCRdb keeps only in-frame clonotypes and omits some of them. The table lists approximately 110,000 clones, about 88% of them singletons. Trimming took 4 bases from V and 5 from J; bases not matched to a gene: 3. CDR1 is SGHAT and CDR2 is FQDESV in the germline V gene (reference sequence). This CDR3 has 14 residues. The sequence derives from a man in his forties or fifties with acute or convalescent COVID-19. The sequencing input was peripheral blood. This chain connects TRBV11-1 to TRBJ2-4, with 9 bases lining up with TRBD1. The CDR3 coding sequence is TGTGCCAGCAGCTGGACAGGGGCCCAAAACATTCAGTACTTC. This gives the protein CASSWTGAQNIQYF. Using reference TRBV11-1 and TRBJ2-4 for the parts outside the CDR3, the full variable domain is EAEVAQSPRYKITEKSQAVAFWCDPISGHATLYWYRQILGQGPELLVQFQDESVVDDSQLPKDRFSAERLKGVDSTLKIQPAELGDSAMYLCASSWTGAQNIQYFGAGTRLSVL.